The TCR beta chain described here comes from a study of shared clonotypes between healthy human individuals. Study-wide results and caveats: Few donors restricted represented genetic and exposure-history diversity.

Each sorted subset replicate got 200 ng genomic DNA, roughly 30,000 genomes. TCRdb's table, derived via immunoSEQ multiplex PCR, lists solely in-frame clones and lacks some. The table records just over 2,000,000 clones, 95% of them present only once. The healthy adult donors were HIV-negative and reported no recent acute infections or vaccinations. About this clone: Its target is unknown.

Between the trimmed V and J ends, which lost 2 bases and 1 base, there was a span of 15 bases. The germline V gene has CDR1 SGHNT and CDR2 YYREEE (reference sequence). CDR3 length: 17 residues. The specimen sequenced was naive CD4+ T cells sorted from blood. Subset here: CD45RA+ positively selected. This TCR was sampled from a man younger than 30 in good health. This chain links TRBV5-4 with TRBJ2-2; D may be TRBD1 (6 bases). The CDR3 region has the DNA TGTGCCAGCAGCTTTATCTTGGGGGCAAAGAACACCGGGGAGCTGTTTTTT. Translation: CASSFILGAKNTGELFF.